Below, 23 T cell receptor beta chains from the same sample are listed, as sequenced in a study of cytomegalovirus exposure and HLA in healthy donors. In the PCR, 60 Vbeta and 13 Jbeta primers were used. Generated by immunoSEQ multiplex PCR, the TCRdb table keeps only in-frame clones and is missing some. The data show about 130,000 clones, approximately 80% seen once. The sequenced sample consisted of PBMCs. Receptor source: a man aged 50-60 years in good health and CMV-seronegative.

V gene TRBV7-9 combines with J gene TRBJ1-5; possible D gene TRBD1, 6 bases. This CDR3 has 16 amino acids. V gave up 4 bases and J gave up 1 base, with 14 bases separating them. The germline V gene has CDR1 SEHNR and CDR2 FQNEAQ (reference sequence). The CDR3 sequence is CASSSSGGASNQPQHF. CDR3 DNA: TGTGCCAGCAGCTCCTCGGGGGGGGCGAGCAATCAGCCCCAGCATTTT.

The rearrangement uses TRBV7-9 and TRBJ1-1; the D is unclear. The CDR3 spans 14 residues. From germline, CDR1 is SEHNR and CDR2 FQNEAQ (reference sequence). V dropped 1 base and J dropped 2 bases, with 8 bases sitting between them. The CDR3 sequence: CASSLVEFNTEAFF. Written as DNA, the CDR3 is TGTGCCAGCAGCTTAGTCGAGTTTAACACTGAAGCTTTCTTT.

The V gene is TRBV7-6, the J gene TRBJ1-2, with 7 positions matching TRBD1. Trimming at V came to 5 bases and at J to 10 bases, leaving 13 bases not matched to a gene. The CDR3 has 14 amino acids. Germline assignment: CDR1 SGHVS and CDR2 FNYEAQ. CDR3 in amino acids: CASSPRTGALTYTF. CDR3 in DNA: TGTGCCAGCAGCCCCCGGACAGGTGCCCTAACCTACACCTTC.

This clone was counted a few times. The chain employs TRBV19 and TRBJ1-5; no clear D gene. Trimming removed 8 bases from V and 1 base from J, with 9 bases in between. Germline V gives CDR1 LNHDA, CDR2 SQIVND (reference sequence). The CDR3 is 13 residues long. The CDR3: CASATVSNQPQHF. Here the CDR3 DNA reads TGTGCCAGTGCCACAGTCAGCAATCAGCCCCAGCATTTT.

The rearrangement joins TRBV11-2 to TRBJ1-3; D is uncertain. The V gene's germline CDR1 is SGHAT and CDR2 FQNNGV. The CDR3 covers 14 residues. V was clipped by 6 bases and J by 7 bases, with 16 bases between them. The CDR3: CASSRLGSGNTIYF. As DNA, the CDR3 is TGTGCCAGCAGTCGGCTGGGCAGTGGGAACACCATATATTTT.

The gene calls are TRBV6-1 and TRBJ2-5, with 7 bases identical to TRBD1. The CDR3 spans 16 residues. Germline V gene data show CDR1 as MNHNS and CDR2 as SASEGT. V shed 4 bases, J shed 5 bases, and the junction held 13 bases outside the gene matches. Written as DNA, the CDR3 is TGTGCCAGCAGTGGCCCGACAGGGTCTTCGCGGGAGACCCAGTACTTC. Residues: CASSGPTGSSRETQYF.

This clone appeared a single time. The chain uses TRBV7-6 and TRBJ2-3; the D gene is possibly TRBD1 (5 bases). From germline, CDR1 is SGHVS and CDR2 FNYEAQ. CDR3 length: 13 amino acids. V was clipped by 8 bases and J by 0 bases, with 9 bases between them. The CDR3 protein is CASAGFSTDTQYF. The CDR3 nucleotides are TGTGCCAGCGCAGGGTTTAGCACAGATACGCAGTATTTT.

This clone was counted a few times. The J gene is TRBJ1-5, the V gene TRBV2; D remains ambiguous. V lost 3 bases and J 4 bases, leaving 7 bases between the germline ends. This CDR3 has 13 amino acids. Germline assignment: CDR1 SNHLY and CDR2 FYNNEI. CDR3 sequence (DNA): TGTGCCAGCAGTGAGTTGAGAAATCAGCCCCAGCATTTT. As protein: CASSELRNQPQHF.

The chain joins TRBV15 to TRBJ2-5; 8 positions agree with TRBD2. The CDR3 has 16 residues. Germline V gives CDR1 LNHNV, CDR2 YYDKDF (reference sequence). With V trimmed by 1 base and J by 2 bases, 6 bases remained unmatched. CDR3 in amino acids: CATSRGKTSEQETQYF. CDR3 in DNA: TGTGCCACCAGCAGAGGAAAGACTAGCGAACAAGAGACCCAGTACTTC.

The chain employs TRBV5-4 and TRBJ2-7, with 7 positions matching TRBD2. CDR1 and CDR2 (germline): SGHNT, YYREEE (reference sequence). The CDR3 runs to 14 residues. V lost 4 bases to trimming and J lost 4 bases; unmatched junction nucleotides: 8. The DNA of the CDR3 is TGTGCCAGCAGCCCGGCTTGGGGGGGGTACGAGCAGTACTTC. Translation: CASSPAWGGYEQYF.

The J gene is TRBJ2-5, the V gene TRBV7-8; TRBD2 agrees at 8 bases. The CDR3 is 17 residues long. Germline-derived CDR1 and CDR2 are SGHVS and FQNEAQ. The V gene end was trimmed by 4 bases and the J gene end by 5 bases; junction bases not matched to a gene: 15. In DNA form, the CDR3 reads TGTGCCAGCAGCTCCGATAGTCGACTAGCGAGTCGGGAGACCCAGTACTTC. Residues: CASSSDSRLASRETQYF.

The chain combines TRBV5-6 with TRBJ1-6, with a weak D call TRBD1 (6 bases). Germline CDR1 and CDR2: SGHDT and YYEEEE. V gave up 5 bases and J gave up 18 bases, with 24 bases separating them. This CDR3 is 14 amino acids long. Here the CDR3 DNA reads TGTGCCAGCAGAGCAGGGGCCGCCGACCGAATACACCACTTT. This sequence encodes CASRAGAADRIHHF.

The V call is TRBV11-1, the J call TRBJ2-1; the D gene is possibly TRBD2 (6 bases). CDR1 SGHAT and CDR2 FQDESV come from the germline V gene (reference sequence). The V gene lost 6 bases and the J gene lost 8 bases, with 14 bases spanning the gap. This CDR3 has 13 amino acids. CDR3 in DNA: TGTGCCAGCAGTCTAGCGTTGAGGGATGAGCAGTTCTTC. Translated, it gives CASSLALRDEQFF.

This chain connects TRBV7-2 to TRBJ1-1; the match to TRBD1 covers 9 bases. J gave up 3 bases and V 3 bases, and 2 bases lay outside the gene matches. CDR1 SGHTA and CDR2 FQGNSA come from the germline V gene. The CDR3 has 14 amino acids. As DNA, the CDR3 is TGTGCCAGCAGCTTGACAGGGGGGGACACTGAAGCTTTCTTT. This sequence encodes CASSLTGGDTEAFF.

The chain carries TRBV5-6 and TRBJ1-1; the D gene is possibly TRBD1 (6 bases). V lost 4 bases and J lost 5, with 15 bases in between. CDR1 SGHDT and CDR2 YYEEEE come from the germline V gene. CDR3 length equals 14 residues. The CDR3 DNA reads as TGTGCCAGCAGCACGCCACAGGGCCGGACTGAAGCTTTCTTT. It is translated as CASSTPQGRTEAFF.

The CDR3 here is CASAPAGDSEAFF. The CDR3 region has the DNA TGTGCCAGCGCTCCCGCCGGGGACAGTGAAGCTTTCTTT. The V and J genes are TRBV6-1 and TRBJ1-1, with TRBD1 matching over 7 bases. The CDR3 has 13 amino acids. After removal of 8 bases from V and 7 bases from J, the junction contained 10 bases not matched to a gene. Germline lookup yields CDR1 MNHNS and CDR2 SASEGT.

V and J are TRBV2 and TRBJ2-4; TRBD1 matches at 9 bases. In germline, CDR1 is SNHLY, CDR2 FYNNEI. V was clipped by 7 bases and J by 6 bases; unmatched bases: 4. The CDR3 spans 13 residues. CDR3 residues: CASNRGQGNIQYF. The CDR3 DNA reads TGTGCCAGCAACAGGGGACAGGGAAACATTCAGTACTTC.

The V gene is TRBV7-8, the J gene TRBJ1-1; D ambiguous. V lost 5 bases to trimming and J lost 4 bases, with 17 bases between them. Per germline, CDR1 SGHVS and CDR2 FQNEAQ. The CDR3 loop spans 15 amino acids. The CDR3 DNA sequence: TGTGCCAGCAGCCTCCCTCGGGTGAGGGCCACTGAAGCTTTCTTT. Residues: CASSLPRVRATEAFF. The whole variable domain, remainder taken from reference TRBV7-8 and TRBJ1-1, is GAGVSQSPRYKVAKRGQDVALRCDPISGHVSLFWYQQALGQGPEFLTYFQNEAQLDKSGLPSDRFFAERPEGSVSTLKIQRTQQEDSAVYLCASSLPRVRATEAFFGQGTRLTVV.

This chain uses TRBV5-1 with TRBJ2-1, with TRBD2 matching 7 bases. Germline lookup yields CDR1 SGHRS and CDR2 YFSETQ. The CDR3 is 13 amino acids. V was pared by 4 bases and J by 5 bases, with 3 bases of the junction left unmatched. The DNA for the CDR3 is TGCGCCAGCAGCGGGACTATGGACAATGAGCAGTTCTTC. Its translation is CASSGTMDNEQFF. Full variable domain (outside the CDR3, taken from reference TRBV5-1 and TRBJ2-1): KAGVTQTPRYLIKTRGQQVTLSCSPISGHRSVSWYQQTPGQGLQFLFEYFSETQRNKGNFPGRFSGRQFSNSRSEMNVSTLELGDSALYLCASSGTMDNEQFFGPGTRLTVL.

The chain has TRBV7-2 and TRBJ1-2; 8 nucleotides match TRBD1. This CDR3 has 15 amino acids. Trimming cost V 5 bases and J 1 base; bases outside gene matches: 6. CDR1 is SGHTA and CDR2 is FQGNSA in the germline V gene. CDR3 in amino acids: CASSTRTGSNYGYTF. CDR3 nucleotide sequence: TGTGCCAGCAGCACCCGGACAGGGAGTAACTATGGCTACACCTTC.

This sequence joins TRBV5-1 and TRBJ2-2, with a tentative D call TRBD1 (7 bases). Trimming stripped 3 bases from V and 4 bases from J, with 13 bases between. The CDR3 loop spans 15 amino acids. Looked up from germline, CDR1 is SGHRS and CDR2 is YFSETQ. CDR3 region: CASSSGTAGTGELFF. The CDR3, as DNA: TGCGCCAGCAGCTCCGGGACAGCGGGCACCGGGGAGCTGTTTTTT.

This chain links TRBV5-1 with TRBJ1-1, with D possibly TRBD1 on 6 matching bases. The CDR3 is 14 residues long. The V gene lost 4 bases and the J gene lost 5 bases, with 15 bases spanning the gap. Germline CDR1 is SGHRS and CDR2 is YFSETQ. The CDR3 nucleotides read TGCGCCAGCAGCCAACTTCCAGGGGATACTGAAGCTTTCTTT. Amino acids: CASSQLPGDTEAFF. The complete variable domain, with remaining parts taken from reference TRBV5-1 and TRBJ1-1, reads KAGVTQTPRYLIKTRGQQVTLSCSPISGHRSVSWYQQTPGQGLQFLFEYFSETQRNKGNFPGRFSGRQFSNSRSEMNVSTLELGDSALYLCASSQLPGDTEAFFGQGTRLTVV.

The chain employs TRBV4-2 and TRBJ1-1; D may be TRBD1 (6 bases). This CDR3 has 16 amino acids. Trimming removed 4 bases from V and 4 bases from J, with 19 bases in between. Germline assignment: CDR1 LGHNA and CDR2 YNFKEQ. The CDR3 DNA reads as TGTGCCAGCAGCCCCGATAGGGAGGGGGTCAGCACTGAAGCTTTCTTT. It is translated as CASSPDREGVSTEAFF.